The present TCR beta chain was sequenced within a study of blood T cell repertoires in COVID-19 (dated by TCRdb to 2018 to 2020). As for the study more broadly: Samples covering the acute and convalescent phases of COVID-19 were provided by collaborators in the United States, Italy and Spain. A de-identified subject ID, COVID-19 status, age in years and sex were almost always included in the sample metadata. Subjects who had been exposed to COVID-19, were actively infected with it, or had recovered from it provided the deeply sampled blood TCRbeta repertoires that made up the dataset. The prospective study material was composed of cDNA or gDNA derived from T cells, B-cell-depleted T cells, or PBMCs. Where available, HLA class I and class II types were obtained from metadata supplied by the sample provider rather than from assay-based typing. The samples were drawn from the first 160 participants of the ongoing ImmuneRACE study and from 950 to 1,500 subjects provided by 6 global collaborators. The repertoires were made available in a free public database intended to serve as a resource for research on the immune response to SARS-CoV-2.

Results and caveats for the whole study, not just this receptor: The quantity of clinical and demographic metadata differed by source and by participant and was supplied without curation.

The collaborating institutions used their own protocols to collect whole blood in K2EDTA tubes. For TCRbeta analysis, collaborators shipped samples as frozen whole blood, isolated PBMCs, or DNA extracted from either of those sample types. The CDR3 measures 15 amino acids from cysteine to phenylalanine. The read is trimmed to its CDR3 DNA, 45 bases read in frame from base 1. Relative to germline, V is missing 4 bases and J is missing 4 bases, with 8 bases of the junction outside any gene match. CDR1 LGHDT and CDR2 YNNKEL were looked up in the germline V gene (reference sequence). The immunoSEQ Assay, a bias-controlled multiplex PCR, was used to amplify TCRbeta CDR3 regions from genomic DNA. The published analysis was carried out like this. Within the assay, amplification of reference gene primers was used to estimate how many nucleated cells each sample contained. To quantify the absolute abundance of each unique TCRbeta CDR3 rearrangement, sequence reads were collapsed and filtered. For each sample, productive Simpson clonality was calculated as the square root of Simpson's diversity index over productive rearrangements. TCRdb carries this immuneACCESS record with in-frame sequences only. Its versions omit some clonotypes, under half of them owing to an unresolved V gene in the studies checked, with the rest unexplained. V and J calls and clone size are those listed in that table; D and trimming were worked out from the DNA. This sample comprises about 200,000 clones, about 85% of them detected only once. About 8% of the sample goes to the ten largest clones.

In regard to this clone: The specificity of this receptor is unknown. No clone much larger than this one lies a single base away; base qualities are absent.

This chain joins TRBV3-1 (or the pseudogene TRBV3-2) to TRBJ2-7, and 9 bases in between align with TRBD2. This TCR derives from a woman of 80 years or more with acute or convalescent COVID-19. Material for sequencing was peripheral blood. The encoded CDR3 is CASSPGSGGMYEQYF. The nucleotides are TGTGCCAGCAGCCCTGGAAGCGGGGGGATGTACGAGCAGTACTTC.